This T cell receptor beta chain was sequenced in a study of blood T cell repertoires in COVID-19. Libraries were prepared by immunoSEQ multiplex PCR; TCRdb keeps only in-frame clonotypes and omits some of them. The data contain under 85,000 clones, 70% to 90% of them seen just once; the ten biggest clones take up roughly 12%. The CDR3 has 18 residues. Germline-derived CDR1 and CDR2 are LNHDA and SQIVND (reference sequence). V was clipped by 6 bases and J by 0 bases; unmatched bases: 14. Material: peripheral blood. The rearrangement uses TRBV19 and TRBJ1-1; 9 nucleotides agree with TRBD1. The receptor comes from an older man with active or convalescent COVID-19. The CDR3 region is CASSLKLTGGVMNTEAFF. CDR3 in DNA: TGTGCCAGTAGCTTGAAACTAACAGGGGGCGTTATGAACACTGAAGCTTTCTTT.